This T cell receptor (beta chain) was recorded in a study of OX40 agonist ivuxolimab in advanced cancers. Here immunoSEQ multiplex PCR was the method, and the copy in TCRdb shows in-frame clones only, minus some. The sample records about 77,000 clones, over 70% being singletons. Regarding this clone: The antigen is unknown.

Study outcomes and limitations: Expanded clones were, on average, more numerous in CD8+ T cells than in CD4+.

This CDR3 has 17 residues. The V and J ends lost 5 bases and 10 bases, in that order; junction bases with no gene match: 18. The germline V gene encodes CDR1 MDHEN and CDR2 SYDVKM. The gene calls are TRBV28 and TRBJ1-5, with 9 bases that match TRBD1. The source of this sequence is an adult with an advanced solid tumor such as melanoma, head and neck, liver or kidney cancer. The sequences come from CD4+ or CD8+ T cells sorted from blood, collected in a trial of the OX40 agonist ivuxolimab. The CDR3 protein is CASSRDRGTGSISPQHF. The DNA for the CDR3 is TGTGCCAGCAGTCGTGACCGAGGGACAGGGAGTATCAGCCCCCAGCATTTT.